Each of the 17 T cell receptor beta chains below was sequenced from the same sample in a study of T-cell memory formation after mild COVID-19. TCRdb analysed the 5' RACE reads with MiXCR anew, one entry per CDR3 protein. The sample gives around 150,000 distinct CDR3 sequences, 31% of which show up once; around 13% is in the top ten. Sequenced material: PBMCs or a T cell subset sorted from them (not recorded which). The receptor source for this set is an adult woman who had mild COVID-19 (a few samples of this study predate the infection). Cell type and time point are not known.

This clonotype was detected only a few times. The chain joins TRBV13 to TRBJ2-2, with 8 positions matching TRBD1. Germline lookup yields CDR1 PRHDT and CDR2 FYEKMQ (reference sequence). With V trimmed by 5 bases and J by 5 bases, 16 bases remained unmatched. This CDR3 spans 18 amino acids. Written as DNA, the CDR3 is TGTGCCAGCAGCGACATCCTGGGAGGACAGGGATGGACCGGGGAGCTGTTTTTT. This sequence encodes CASSDILGGQGWTGELFF. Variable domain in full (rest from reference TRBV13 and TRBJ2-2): AAGVIQSPRHLIKEKRETATLKCYPIPRHDTVYWYQQGPGQDPQFLISFYEKMQSDKGSIPDRFSAQQFSDYHSELNMSSLELGDSALYFCASSDILGGQGWTGELFFGEGSRLTVL.

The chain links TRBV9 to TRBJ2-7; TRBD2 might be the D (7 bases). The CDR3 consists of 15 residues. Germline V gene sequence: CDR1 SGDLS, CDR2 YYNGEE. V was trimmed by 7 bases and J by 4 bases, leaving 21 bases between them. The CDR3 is CASAIGGASSYEQYF. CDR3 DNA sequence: TGTGCCAGCGCGATTGGGGGGGCTAGTAGTTACGAGCAGTACTTC. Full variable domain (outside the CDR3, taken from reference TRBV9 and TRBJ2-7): DSGVTQTPKHLITATGQRVTLRCSPRSGDLSVYWYQQSLDQGLQFLIQYYNGEERAKGNILERFSAQQFPDLHSELNLSSLELGDSALYFCASAIGGASSYEQYFGPGTRLTVT.

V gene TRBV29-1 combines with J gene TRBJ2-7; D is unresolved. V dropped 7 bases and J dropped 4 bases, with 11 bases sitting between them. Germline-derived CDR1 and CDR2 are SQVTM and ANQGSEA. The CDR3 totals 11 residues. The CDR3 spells CSGTYGYEQYF. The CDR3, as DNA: TGCAGCGGTACGTATGGATACGAGCAGTACTTC.

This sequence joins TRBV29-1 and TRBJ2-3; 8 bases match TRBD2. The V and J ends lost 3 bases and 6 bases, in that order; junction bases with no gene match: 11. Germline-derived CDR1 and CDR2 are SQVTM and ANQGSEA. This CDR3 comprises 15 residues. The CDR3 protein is CSVDLQRGPRDTQYF. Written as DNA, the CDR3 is TGCAGCGTTGACTTACAGCGGGGGCCCCGGGATACGCAGTATTTT.

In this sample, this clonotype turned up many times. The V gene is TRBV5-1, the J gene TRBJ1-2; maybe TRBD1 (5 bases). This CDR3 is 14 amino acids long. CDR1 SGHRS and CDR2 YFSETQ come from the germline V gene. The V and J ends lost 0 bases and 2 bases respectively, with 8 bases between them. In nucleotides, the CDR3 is TGCGCCAGCAGCTTGGCACGGGGGAACTATGGCTACACCTTC. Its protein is CASSLARGNYGYTF.

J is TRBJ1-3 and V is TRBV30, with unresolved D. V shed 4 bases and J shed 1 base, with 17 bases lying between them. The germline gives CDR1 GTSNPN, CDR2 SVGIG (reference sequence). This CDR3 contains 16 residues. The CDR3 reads CAWTGGYGFSGNTIYF. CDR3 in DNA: TGTGCCTGGACAGGAGGGTACGGTTTTTCTGGAAACACCATATATTTT.

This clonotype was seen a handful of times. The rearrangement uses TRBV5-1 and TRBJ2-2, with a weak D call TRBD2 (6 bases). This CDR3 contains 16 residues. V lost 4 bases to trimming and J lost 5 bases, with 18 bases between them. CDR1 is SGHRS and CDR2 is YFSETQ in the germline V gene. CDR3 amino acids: CASSLGWTTGTGELFF. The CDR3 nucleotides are TGCGCCAGCAGCCTTGGTTGGACTACCGGAACCGGGGAGCTGTTTTTT.

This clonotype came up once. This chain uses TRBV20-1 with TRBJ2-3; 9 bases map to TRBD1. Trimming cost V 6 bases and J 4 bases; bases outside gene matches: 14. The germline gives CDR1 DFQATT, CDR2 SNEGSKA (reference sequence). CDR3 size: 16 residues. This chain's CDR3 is CSASRYGQGIPDTQYF. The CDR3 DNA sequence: TGCAGTGCCTCCCGATATGGACAGGGGATCCCAGATACGCAGTATTTT.

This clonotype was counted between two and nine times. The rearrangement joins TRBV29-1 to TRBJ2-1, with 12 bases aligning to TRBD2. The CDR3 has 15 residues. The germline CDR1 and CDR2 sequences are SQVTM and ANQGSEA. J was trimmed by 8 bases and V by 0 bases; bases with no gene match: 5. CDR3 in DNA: TGCAGCGTTGAAGATCCGACTAGCGGGAGCTATGAGCAGTTCTTC. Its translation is CSVEDPTSGSYEQFF.

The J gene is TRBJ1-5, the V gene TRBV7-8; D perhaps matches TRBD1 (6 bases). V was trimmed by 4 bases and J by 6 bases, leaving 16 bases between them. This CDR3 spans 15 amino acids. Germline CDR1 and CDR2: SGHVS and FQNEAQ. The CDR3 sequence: CASSSDRGAGQPQHF. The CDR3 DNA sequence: TGTGCCAGCAGCTCCGATCGGGGGGCCGGTCAGCCCCAGCATTTT.

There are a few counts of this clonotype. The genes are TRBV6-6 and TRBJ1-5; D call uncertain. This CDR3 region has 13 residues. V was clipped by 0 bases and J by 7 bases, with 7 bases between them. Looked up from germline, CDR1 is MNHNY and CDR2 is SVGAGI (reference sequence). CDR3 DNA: TGTGCCAGCAGTTACTCGAACACCCAGCCCCAGCATTTT. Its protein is CASSYSNTQPQHF.

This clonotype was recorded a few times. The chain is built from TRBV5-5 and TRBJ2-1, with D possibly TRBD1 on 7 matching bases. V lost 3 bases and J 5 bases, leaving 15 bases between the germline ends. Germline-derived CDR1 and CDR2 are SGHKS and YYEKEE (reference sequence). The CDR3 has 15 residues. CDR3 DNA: TGTGCCAGCAGCTGGGGTCAGGGGGGCAACAATGAGCAGTTCTTC. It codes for CASSWGQGGNNEQFF.

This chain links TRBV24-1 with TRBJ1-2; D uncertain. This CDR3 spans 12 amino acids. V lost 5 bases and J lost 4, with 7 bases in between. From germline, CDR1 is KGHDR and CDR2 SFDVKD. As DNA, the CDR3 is TGTGCCACCAGTGCTGGTAGCTATGGCTACACCTTC. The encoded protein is CATSAGSYGYTF.

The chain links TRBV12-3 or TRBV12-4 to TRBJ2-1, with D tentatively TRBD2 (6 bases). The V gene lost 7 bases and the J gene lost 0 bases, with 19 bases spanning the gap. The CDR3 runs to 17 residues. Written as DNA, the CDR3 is TGTGCCAGCATCTCAGGTGCTAGCGAGAGCTCCTACAATGAGCAGTTCTTC. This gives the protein CASISGASESSYNEQFF.

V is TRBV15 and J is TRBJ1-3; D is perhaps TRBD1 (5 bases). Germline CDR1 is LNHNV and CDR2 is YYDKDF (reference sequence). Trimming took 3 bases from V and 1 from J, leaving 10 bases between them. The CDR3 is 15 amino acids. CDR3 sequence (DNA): TGTGCCACCAGCAGGGGGGTCGGGTCTGGAAACACCATATATTTT. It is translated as CATSRGVGSGNTIYF.

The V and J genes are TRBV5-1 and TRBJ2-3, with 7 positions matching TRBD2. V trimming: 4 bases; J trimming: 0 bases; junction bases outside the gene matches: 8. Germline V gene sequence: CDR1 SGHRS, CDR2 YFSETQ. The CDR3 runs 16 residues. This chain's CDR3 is CASSASLATSTDTQYF. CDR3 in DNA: TGCGCCAGCAGCGCTTCACTAGCGACTAGCACAGATACGCAGTATTTT.

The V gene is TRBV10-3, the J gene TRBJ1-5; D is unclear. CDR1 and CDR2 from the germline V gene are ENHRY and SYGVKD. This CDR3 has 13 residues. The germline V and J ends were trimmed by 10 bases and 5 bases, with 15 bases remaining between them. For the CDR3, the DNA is TGTGCCACCGGAACCTATGTAGATCAGCCCCAGCATTTT. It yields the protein CATGTYVDQPQHF.